The T cell receptor (beta chain) under discussion was sequenced for a study of multiple sclerosis patients with progressive multifocal leukoencephalopathy. A remark on this clone: The target antigen is unknown.

This sample's time point: time of PML onset. PML in natalizumab-treated patients developed after between roughly 15 and 60 months of natalizumab therapy. T3 refers to blood collected at the onset of PML. Data came from immunoSEQ multiplex PCR; TCRdb stores just in-frame clones and leaves some out. The sample shows 25,000 to 35,000 clones, about 90% of them seen only once. Study findings and constraints: PML-onset expanded TRB clones were detectable before and during natalizumab therapy.

The germline V and J ends were trimmed by 3 bases and 2 bases, with 11 bases remaining between them. The CDR3 has 14 residues. Germline values: CDR1 MNHEY, CDR2 SMNVEV (reference sequence). The material sequenced was PBMCs, taken from a patient treated with natalizumab. The V gene is TRBV27, the J gene TRBJ2-7; the D call may be TRBD1 or TRBD2 (5 bases each). The sequence derives from a human donor with progressive multifocal leukoencephalopathy. CDR3 amino acids: CASSFQVGPYEQYF. The CDR3 DNA follows: TGTGCCAGCAGTTTCCAGGTGGGACCCTACGAGCAGTACTTC.